This TCR beta chain comes out of a study of blood T cell repertoires in COVID-19. The method was immunoSEQ multiplex PCR; TCRdb's version includes in-frame clones alone and lacks a portion of them. Among some 380,000 clones listed, around 84% were seen once. This clone has a single count. The material sequenced was peripheral blood. The source of this sequence is a human donor with acute or convalescent COVID-19. The donor label of this sample is uncertain.

This chain's CDR3 is CASSRGQEYSPLHF. DNA of the CDR3: TGCGCCAGCAGCCGGGGACAGGAATATTCACCCCTCCACTTT. The rearrangement joins TRBV5-1 to TRBJ1-6, with 8 bases aligning to TRBD1. This CDR3 has 14 residues. After removal of 4 bases from V and 8 bases from J, the junction contained 5 bases not matched to a gene. Germline V gene data show CDR1 as SGHRS and CDR2 as YFSETQ.